This T cell receptor (beta chain) came from a study of blood T cell repertoires in COVID-19. Overall study: The samples span acute and convalescent COVID-19 from the United States, Italy and Spain. T cells, B-cell-depleted T cells, or PBMCs supplied cDNA or gDNA.

The assay was immunoSEQ multiplex PCR, and TCRdb's table has in-frame clones only and misses some. The repertoire holds about 60,000 clones, with approximately 80% as singletons. The trim removed 6 bases at V and 1 base at J, leaving 10 bases unmatched. This CDR3 contains 17 residues. Germline V gene sequence: CDR1 SEHNR, CDR2 FQNEAQ (reference sequence). Sequencing was carried out using peripheral blood. The chain is built from TRBV7-9 and TRBJ1-1; TRBD1 aligns across 11 bases. This sequence originates from an elderly woman with acute or convalescent COVID-19. CDR3 DNA sequence: TGTGCCAGCAGTACTTACGGACAGGGGGCTAAGAACACTGAAGCTTTCTTT. Translated: CASSTYGQGAKNTEAFF.